The 32 T cell receptor beta chains in this list originate from one sample, sequenced in a study of CD8+ T cells in alopecia areata. Sequencing relied on a cDNA template that was reverse transcribed from extracted RNA. TCRdb's copy holds only in-frame clones and misses some; the assay was immunoSEQ multiplex PCR. The sample yields about 180,000 clones, around 63% seen once. Specimen: CD4+ T cells sorted from blood, collected at week 0. Receptor source: a human donor with alopecia areata.

The CDR3 DNA sequence: TGTGCCTGGAACAGGGACAATCAGCCCCAGCATTTT. Amino acids: CAWNRDNQPQHF. The rearrangement uses TRBV30 and TRBJ1-5; D is perhaps TRBD1 (6 bases). Looked up from germline, CDR1 is GTSNPN and CDR2 is SVGIG (reference sequence). V shed 4 bases and J shed 3 bases, with 7 bases lying between them. This CDR3 has 12 residues.

The gene calls are TRBV7-9 and TRBJ1-2; D unresolved. The germline V and J ends were trimmed by 0 bases and 4 bases, with 6 bases remaining between them. Germline CDR1 reads SEHNR; CDR2 reads FQNEAQ (reference sequence). The CDR3 has 13 residues. CDR3 sequence: CASSLAQSYGYTF. The CDR3 DNA is TGTGCCAGCAGCTTAGCCCAGTCCTATGGCTACACCTTC.

The chain joins TRBV5-1 to TRBJ1-1; TRBD1 agrees at 7 bases. Germline V gene data show CDR1 as SGHRS and CDR2 as YFSETQ. The CDR3 loop spans 14 amino acids. With 3 bases clipped from V and 6 bases from J, the junction kept 8 bases outside the gene matches. CDR3 in amino acids: CASSSQQGRAEAFF. In nucleotides, the CDR3 is TGCGCCAGCAGCTCACAACAGGGGAGGGCTGAAGCTTTCTTT.

The rearrangement links TRBV7-4 to TRBJ1-5; D is undetermined. This CDR3 is built from 16 residues. CDR1 SGHVT and CDR2 SQSDAQ come from the germline V gene. V was clipped by 4 bases and J by 5 bases, with 18 bases between them. The CDR3 DNA follows: TGTGCCAGCAGCTCCAGCTTTACTCAGCTCGATCAGCCCCAGCATTTT. This sequence encodes CASSSSFTQLDQPQHF.

The chain joins TRBV29-1 to TRBJ2-2; D not resolved. CDR3 size: 13 residues. V lost 6 bases and J 4 bases, leaving 12 bases between the germline ends. CDR1 and CDR2 (germline): SQVTM, ANQGSEA. The CDR3 loop reads CSVRMDGTGELFF. The CDR3 nucleotides read TGCAGCGTAAGAATGGATGGCACCGGGGAGCTGTTTTTT.

This chain uses TRBV5-1 with TRBJ1-2; D uncertain. CDR3 length: 15 amino acids. Trimming took off 0 bases at V and 7 bases at J, with 16 bases between the two ends. Per the germline V gene, CDR1 is SGHRS and CDR2 is YFSETQ. In DNA form, the CDR3 reads TGCGCCAGCAGCTTGGATAGGATGATAACGTCTGGCTACACCTTC. It specifies CASSLDRMITSGYTF.

This clone was counted only a few times. The chain links TRBV6-6 to TRBJ2-7; D gene ambiguous. The CDR3 consists of 12 residues. V lost 6 bases, J lost 4 bases, and 10 bases lay in between. Looked up from germline, CDR1 is MNHNY and CDR2 is SVGAGI (reference sequence). The CDR3 loop is CASRQPGYEQYF. DNA for the CDR3: TGTGCCAGCAGACAGCCCGGGTACGAGCAGTACTTC.

This clone was seen only once. The chain couples TRBV6-6 to TRBJ1-4, with TRBD1 as a possible D gene (5 bases). In germline, CDR1 is MNHNY, CDR2 SVGAGI (reference sequence). The CDR3 spans 15 residues. V shed 6 bases and J shed 8 bases, with 19 bases lying between them. The CDR3 loop is CASSLSRVPGEKLFF. The CDR3, as DNA: TGTGCCAGCAGCCTAAGCAGGGTTCCGGGGGAAAAACTGTTTTTT.

V gene TRBV29-1 combines with J gene TRBJ2-7, with unresolved D. V was trimmed by 7 bases and J by 5 bases, leaving 18 bases between them. The CDR3 contains 13 residues. CDR1 and CDR2 from the germline V gene are SQVTM and ANQGSEA. The CDR3 bases are TGCAGCGCTGGGAACGTTCTCCTGGACGAGCAGTACTTC. Amino acid sequence: CSAGNVLLDEQYF.

CDR3 DNA: TGTGCCTGGAGTGAAACGGGGGGGGAAGCTTTCTTT. It encodes CAWSETGGEAFF. The gene calls are TRBV30 and TRBJ1-1; D might be TRBD1 (5 bases). CDR3 length: 12 residues. Looked up from germline, CDR1 is GTSNPN and CDR2 is SVGIG (reference sequence). Trimming took off 1 base at V and 8 bases at J, with 11 bases between the two ends.

The chain has TRBV20-1 and TRBJ1-2; D gene uncertain. Germline V lookup: CDR1 DFQATT, CDR2 SNEGSKA (reference sequence). The CDR3 loop spans 9 amino acids. The V and J ends lost 5 bases and 8 bases respectively, with 6 bases between them. CDR3 region: CSAGLGYTF. The DNA for the CDR3 is TGCAGTGCTGGGTTAGGCTACACCTTC.

V usage is TRBV5-1 and J usage is TRBJ2-7, with D possibly called TRBD1 or TRBD2 (5 bases each). The length of the CDR3 is 15 residues. Germline-derived CDR1 and CDR2 are SGHRS and YFSETQ. Trimming removed 4 bases from V and 3 bases from J, with 17 bases in between. CDR3: CASSREGQDVYEQYF. DNA of the CDR3: TGCGCCAGCAGCCGAGAGGGGCAGGACGTCTACGAGCAGTACTTC.

This clone was seen a few times. This chain links TRBV2 with TRBJ2-7; the match to TRBD1 covers 8 bases. Germline lookup yields CDR1 SNHLY and CDR2 FYNNEI. CDR3 size: 15 residues. V lost 6 bases and J lost 5; bases outside the gene matches: 12. In DNA, the CDR3 is TGTGCCAGCAGCGACCGGACAGGGATTGGCAACGAGCAGTACTTC. Translation gives CASSDRTGIGNEQYF.

The sample holds a few counts of this clone. The chain couples TRBV4-3 to TRBJ2-6; D gene unclear. The CDR3 is 15 amino acids. V was pared by 0 bases and J by 4 bases, with 7 bases between. Per the germline V gene, CDR1 is LGHNA and CDR2 is YSLEER. CDR3 coding DNA: TGCGCCAGCAGCCAAGATATCGCCGGGGCCAACGTCCTGACTTTC. This sequence encodes CASSQDIAGANVLTF.

CDR3 coding DNA: TGTGCCAGCAGGTACCGAGACGGGAACTATGGCTACACCTTC. Translation gives CASRYRDGNYGYTF. The chain combines TRBV6-5 with TRBJ1-2; D is ambiguous. The length of the CDR3 is 14 residues. Trimming left V 6 bases short and J 2 bases short, with 13 bases between. From germline, CDR1 is MNHEY and CDR2 SVGAGI.

This chain links TRBV27 with TRBJ2-7; 8 bases are a match to TRBD1. The junction had 15 bases not matched to a gene; V was cut back by 4 bases and J by 7 bases. The CDR3 consists of 16 residues. The V gene's germline CDR1 is MNHEY and CDR2 SMNVEV (reference sequence). For the CDR3, the DNA is TGTGCCAGCAGTTCGCTCTCTCGACAGGGGACGAGTGAGCAGTACTTC. Translated, it gives CASSSLSRQGTSEQYF.

The gene calls are TRBV5-1 and TRBJ1-4; TRBD1 agrees at 7 bases. V lost 9 bases, J lost 5 bases, and 10 bases stayed unmatched. The CDR3 extends over 14 amino acids. Germline loops: CDR1 SGHRS, CDR2 YFSETQ. The CDR3 nucleotides read TGCGCCACCTCCCGACAGGGACTAAATGAAAAACTGTTTTTT. This codes for CATSRQGLNEKLFF.

This chain uses TRBV29-1 with TRBJ2-5; D may be TRBD1 (6 bases). Germline lookup yields CDR1 SQVTM and CDR2 ANQGSEA. The CDR3 is made up of 14 amino acids. The V end was cut by 4 bases, the J end by 5 bases, with 17 bases between. The DNA of the CDR3 is TGCAGCGTTGTGTGGGCAGGGGCGGTGGAGACCCAGTACTTC. It codes for CSVVWAGAVETQYF.

The rearrangement links TRBV29-1 to TRBJ1-1; D remains ambiguous. V was shortened by 3 bases and J by 1 base, with 3 bases between the two germline ends. Germline CDR1 SQVTM, CDR2 ANQGSEA. The CDR3 sequence is 11 residues long. Written as DNA, the CDR3 is TGCAGCGTTGACGGGAACACTGAAGCTTTCTTT. Its translation is CSVDGNTEAFF.

J is TRBJ2-1 and V is TRBV29-1; 9 nucleotides line up with TRBD1. Trimming cost V 6 bases and J 7 bases; bases outside gene matches: 7. Germline V CDR1 and CDR2: SQVTM, ANQGSEA. The CDR3 has 13 amino acids. The CDR3 DNA follows: TGCAGCGTGCTCAACAGGGGGCAAAATGAGCAGTTCTTC. Translating it yields CSVLNRGQNEQFF.

The V and J genes are TRBV4-3 and TRBJ1-1, with a tentative D call TRBD1 (6 bases). This CDR3 has 15 amino acids. V lost 0 bases, J lost 3 bases, and 11 bases lay in between. In germline, CDR1 is LGHNA, CDR2 YSLEER. This chain's CDR3 is CASSQDGRGDTEAFF. Here the CDR3 DNA reads TGCGCCAGCAGCCAAGATGGGAGGGGGGACACTGAAGCTTTCTTT.

In its sample, this clone was seen once. The rearrangement joins TRBV14 to TRBJ1-1; no clear D. The V end lost 6 bases, the J end lost 6 bases, and 20 bases lay between the germline ends. Germline assignment: CDR1 SGHDN and CDR2 FVKESK. This CDR3 is built from 15 residues. CDR3 residues: CASSNTNRVPAEAFF. The CDR3 DNA sequence: TGTGCCAGCAGTAACACGAACCGGGTCCCGGCTGAAGCTTTCTTT.

The chain joins TRBV19 to TRBJ2-3, with D uncertain. V shed 3 bases and J shed 4 bases, with 8 bases lying between them. Germline loops: CDR1 LNHDA, CDR2 SQIVND (reference sequence). This CDR3 spans 13 amino acids. The CDR3 region is CASSIRGADTQYF. CDR3 coding DNA: TGTGCCAGTAGTATTAGAGGCGCAGATACGCAGTATTTT.

The chain recombines TRBV20-1 with TRBJ1-1; D not resolved. Trimming shortened V by 8 bases and J by 0 bases, and 7 bases separated the two germline ends. This CDR3 has 11 residues. Germline CDR1 DFQATT, CDR2 SNEGSKA (reference sequence). The CDR3: CSQSMNTEAFF. CDR3 DNA sequence: TGCAGTCAGAGTATGAACACTGAAGCTTTCTTT.

The chain links TRBV10-3 to TRBJ1-1; 7 nucleotides align to TRBD1. Germline assignment: CDR1 ENHRY and CDR2 SYGVKD. The trim removed 7 bases at V and 1 base at J, leaving 9 bases unmatched. This CDR3 has 15 amino acids. Here the CDR3 DNA reads TGTGCCATCAAAGCCCCCGACAGGGCGAACACTGAAGCTTTCTTT. Protein product: CAIKAPDRANTEAFF.

J is TRBJ2-7 and V is TRBV2; D perhaps matches TRBD1 (6 bases). This CDR3 has 13 amino acids. Trimming took off 4 bases at V and 6 bases at J, with 13 bases between the two ends. Germline V gives CDR1 SNHLY, CDR2 FYNNEI. CDR3 nucleotide sequence: TGTGCCAGCAGTGTTTCAGGGGATCTCGAGCAGTACTTC. Its protein product is CASSVSGDLEQYF.

The rearrangement links TRBV5-4 to TRBJ2-6; weak D call: TRBD2 (5 bases). Germline lookup yields CDR1 SGHNT and CDR2 YYREEE (reference sequence). CDR3 size: 15 residues. Trimming cost V 3 bases and J 1 base, with 8 bases left between them. The CDR3 loop reads CASSSRGSGANVLTF. The CDR3 DNA reads as TGTGCCAGCAGCTCCCGGGGTTCTGGGGCCAACGTCCTGACTTTC.

This clone came up once. This sequence joins TRBV7-8 and TRBJ2-3; D ambiguous. The CDR3 length is 12 residues. CDR1 is SGHVS and CDR2 is FQNEAQ in the germline V gene. V was shortened by 4 bases and J by 4 bases, with 6 bases between the two germline ends. DNA of the CDR3: TGTGCCAGCAGCTACACGGCAGATACGCAGTATTTT. Translated, it gives CASSYTADTQYF.

V gene TRBV15 combines with J gene TRBJ2-1; the D call may be TRBD1 or TRBD2 (5 bases each). V lost 0 bases, J lost 8 bases, and 14 bases lay in between. The CDR3 is made up of 15 amino acids. CDR1 is LNHNV and CDR2 is YYDKDF in the germline V gene (reference sequence). The CDR3 bases are TGTGCCACCAGCAGAGAAGCGGACAAGGTCGATGAGCAGTTCTTC. Its protein is CATSREADKVDEQFF.

This clone was seen a single time. One end of the junction fails to match germline, which may point to a read error. The chain uses TRBV10-3 and TRBJ2-1; TRBD2 aligns across 8 bases. The germline V gene encodes CDR1 ENHRY and CDR2 SYGVKD. CDR3 size: 14 residues. For the CDR3, the DNA is TGTGCCATCAGCGGGACTAGTGAGAAGAATGAACAGTTCTTC. As protein: CAISGTSEKNEQFF.

V and J are TRBV6-6 and TRBJ1-1; D is ambiguous. Germline CDR1 reads MNHNY; CDR2 reads SVGAGI (reference sequence). V was trimmed by 2 bases and J by 0 bases, leaving 4 bases between them. The CDR3 length is 13 residues. CDR3 loop: CASSYELNTEAFF. The CDR3 DNA reads TGTGCCAGCAGTTACGAGCTGAACACTGAAGCTTTCTTT.

The chain couples TRBV30 to TRBJ1-2; the match to TRBD1 covers 12 bases. From germline, CDR1 is GTSNPN and CDR2 SVGIG (reference sequence). This CDR3 region has 17 residues. The V and J ends lost 3 bases and 0 bases, in that order; junction bases with no gene match: 8. The CDR3 nucleotides are TGTGCCTGGAGGTTCGCGGGACAGGGGGCCGCTAACTATGGCTACACCTTC. Its translation: CAWRFAGQGAANYGYTF.